This T cell receptor beta chain was documented in a study of cytomegalovirus exposure and HLA in healthy donors. At the level of the study: Among 150 million to 200 million T cells, an earlier analysis found roughly 100 million unique TCR beta sequences. Notes on the study in general: The study labeled roughly 160 TCR beta chains cytomegalovirus-associated. Later analysis identified several of the most significant clusters that appeared linked to common viral pathogens.

Although they were nominally healthy when sampled, donors likely had unrecorded immune exposures. PCR used 60 Vbeta primers and 13 Jbeta primers. Sequencing used immunoSEQ multiplex PCR; TCRdb keeps in-frame clones, though not all of them. Of 100,000 to 150,000 clones listed, less than 80% were seen once; the top ten hold around 3.7%. The table lists this clone with a few counts. Its antigen is still unknown. The sequence was obtained from a man younger than 45 in good health and CMV-seronegative. The material sequenced was PBMCs.

The CDR3, as DNA: TGTGCCAGCAGCTGGGGCACAGGGAATACCGGGGAGCTGTTTTTT. This encodes CASSWGTGNTGELFF. V usage is TRBV5-4 and J usage is TRBJ2-2; maybe TRBD1 (6 bases). V was clipped by 3 bases and J by 5 bases, with 14 bases between them. This CDR3 has 15 residues. CDR1 SGHNT and CDR2 YYREEE come from the germline V gene (reference sequence).